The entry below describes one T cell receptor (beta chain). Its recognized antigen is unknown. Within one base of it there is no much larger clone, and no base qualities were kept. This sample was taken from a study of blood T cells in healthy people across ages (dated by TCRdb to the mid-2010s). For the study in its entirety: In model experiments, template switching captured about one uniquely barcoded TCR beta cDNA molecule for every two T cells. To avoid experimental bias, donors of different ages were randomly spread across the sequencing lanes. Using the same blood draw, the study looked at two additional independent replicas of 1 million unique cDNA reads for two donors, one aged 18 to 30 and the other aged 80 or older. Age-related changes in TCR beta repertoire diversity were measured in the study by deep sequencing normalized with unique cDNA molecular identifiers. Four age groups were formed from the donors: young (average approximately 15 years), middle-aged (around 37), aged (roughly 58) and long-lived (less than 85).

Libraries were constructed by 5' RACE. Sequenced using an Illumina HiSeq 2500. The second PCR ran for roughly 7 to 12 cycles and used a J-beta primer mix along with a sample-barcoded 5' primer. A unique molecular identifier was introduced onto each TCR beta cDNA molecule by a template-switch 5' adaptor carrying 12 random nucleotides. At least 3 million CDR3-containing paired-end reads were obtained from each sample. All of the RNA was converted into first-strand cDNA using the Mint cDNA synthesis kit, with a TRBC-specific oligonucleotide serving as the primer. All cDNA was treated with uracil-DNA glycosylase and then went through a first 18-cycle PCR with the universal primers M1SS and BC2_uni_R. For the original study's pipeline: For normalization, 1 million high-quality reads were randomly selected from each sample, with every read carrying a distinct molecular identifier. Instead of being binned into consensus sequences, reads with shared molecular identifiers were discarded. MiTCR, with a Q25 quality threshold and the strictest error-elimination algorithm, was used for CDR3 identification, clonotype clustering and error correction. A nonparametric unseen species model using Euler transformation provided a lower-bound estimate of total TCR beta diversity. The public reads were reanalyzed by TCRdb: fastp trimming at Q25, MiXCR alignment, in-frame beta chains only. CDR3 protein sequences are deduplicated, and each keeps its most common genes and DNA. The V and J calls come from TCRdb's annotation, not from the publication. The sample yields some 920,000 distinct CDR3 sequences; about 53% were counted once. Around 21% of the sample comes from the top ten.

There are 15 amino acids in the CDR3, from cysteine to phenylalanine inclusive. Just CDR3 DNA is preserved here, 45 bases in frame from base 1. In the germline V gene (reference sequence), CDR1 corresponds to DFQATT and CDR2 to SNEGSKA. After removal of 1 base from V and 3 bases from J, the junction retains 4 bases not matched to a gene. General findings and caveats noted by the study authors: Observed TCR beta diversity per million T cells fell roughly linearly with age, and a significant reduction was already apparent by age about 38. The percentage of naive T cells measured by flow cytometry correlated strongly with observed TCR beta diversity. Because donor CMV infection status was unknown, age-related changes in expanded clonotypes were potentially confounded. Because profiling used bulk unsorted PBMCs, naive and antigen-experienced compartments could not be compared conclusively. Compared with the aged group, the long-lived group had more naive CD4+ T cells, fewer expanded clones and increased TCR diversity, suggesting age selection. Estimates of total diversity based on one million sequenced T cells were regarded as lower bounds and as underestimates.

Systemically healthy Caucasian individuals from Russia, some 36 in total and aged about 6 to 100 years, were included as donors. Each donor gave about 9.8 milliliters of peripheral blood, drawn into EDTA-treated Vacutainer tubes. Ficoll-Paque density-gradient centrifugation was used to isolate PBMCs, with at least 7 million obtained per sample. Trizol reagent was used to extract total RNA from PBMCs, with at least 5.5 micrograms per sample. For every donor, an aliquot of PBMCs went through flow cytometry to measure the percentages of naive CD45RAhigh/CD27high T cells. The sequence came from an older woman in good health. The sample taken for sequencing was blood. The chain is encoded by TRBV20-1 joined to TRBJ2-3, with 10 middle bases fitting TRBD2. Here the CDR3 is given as CSARAIAGGTDTQYF. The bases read TGCAGTGCTAGAGCCATAGCGGGAGGAACAGATACGCAGTATTTT.